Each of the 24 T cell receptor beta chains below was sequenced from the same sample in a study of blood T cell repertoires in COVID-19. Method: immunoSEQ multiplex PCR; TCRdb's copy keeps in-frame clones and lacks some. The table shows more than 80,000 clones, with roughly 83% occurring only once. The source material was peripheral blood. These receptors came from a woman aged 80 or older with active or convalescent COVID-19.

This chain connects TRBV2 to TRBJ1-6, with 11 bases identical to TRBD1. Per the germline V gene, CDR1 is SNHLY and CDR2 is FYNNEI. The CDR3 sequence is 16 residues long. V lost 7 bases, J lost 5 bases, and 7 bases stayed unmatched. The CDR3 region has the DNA TGTGCCAGCATGACAGGGACAGGGGGAGATAATTCACCCCTCCACTTT. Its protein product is CASMTGTGGDNSPLHF.

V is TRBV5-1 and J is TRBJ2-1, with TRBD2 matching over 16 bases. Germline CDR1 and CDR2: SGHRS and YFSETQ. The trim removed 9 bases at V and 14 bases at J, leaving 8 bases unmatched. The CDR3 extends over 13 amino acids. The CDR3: CATGLAGGHGKFF. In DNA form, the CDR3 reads TGCGCCACGGGACTAGCGGGAGGGCATGGGAAGTTCTTC. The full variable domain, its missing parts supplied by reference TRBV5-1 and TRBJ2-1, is KAGVTQTPRYLIKTRGQQVTLSCSPISGHRSVSWYQQTPGQGLQFLFEYFSETQRNKGNFPGRFSGRQFSNSRSEMNVSTLELGDSALYLCATGLAGGHGKFFGPGTRLTVL.

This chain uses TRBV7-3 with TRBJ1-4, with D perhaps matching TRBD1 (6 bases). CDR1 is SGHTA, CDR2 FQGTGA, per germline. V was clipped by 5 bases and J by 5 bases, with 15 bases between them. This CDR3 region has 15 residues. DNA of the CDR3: TGTGCCAGCAGCGAACTGGGGGGGCCGAATGAAAAACTGTTTTTT. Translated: CASSELGGPNEKLFF.

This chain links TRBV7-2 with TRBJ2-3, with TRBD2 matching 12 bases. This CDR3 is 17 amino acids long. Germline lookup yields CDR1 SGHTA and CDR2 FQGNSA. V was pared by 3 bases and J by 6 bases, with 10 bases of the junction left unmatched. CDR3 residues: CASSFKTSGGGPDTQYF. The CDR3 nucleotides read TGTGCCAGCAGCTTTAAGACTAGCGGGGGTGGACCGGATACGCAGTATTTT.

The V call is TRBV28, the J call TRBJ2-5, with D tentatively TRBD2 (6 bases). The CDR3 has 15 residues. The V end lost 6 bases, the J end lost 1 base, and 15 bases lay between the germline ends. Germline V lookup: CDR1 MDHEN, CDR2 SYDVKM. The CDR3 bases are TGTGCCAGCAGAGAGAGTGGGAGGACCCAAGAGACCCAGTACTTC. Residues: CASRESGRTQETQYF.

CDR3 sequence reads: CASSEGRGQPQHF. Written as DNA, the CDR3 is TGTGCCAGCAGTGAAGGCAGGGGGCAGCCCCAGCATTTT. The chain recombines TRBV2 with TRBJ1-5; 7 nucleotides agree with TRBD1. The CDR3 consists of 13 residues. Trimming cost V 1 base and J 7 bases; bases outside gene matches: 1. Germline V gene sequence: CDR1 SNHLY, CDR2 FYNNEI.

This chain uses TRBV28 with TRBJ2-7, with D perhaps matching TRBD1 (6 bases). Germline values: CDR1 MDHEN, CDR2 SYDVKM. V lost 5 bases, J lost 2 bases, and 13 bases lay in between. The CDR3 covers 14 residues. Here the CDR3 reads CASSTQGPAYEQYF. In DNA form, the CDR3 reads TGTGCCAGCAGTACCCAGGGGCCAGCCTACGAGCAGTACTTC.

The CDR3 reads CAISEGSSGAINEQFF. Written as DNA, the CDR3 is TGTGCCATCAGTGAAGGGTCTAGCGGGGCTATCAATGAGCAGTTCTTC. The rearrangement links TRBV10-3 to TRBJ2-1; 9 positions match TRBD2. The V gene end was trimmed by 3 bases and the J gene end by 6 bases; junction bases not matched to a gene: 9. Germline V CDR1 and CDR2: ENHRY, SYGVKD. The CDR3 totals 16 residues.

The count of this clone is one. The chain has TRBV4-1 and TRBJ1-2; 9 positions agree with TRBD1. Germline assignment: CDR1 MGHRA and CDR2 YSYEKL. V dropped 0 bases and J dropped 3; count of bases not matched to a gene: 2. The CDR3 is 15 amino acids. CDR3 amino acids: CASSQDDRGDYGYTF. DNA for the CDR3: TGCGCCAGCAGCCAAGATGACAGGGGGGACTATGGCTACACCTTC.

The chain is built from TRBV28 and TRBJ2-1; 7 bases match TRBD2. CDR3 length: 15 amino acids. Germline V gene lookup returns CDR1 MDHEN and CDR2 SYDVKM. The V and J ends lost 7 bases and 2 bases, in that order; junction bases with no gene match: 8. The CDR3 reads CASNLGGGPYNEQFF. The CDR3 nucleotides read TGTGCCAGCAACTTGGGGGGGGGACCCTACAATGAGCAGTTCTTC.

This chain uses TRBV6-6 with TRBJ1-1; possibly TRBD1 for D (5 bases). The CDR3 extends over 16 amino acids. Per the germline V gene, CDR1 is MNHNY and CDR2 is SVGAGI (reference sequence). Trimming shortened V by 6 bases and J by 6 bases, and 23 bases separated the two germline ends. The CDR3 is CASRTLRQSIFAEAFF. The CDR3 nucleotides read TGTGCCAGCAGAACCTTAAGACAGTCTATATTCGCTGAAGCTTTCTTT.

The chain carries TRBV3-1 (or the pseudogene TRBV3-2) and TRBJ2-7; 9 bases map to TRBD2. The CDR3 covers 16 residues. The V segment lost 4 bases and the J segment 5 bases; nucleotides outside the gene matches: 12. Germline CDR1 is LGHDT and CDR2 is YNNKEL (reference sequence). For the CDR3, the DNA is TGTGCCAGCAGCCCAGGATGGGGCGGGGGGGACCACGAGCAGTACTTC. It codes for CASSPGWGGGDHEQYF.

The CDR3 bases are TGTGCCAGCAGTTGGTCAGCCGAGGTCCCCCAGCATTTT. It specifies CASSWSAEVPQHF. The chain carries TRBV12-3 or TRBV12-4 and TRBJ1-5; D not certain. Trimming stripped 4 bases from V and 10 bases from J, with 14 bases between. CDR3 length: 13 amino acids.

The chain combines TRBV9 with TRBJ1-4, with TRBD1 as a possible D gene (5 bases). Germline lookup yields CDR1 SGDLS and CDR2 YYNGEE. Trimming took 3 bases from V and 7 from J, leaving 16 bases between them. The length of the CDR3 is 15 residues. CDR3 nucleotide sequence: TGTGCCAGCAGCGCGAACCAGGGTCTCGGTGAAAAACTGTTTTTT. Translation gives CASSANQGLGEKLFF. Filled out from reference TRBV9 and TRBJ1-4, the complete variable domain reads DSGVTQTPKHLITATGQRVTLRCSPRSGDLSVYWYQQSLDQGLQFLIQYYNGEERAKGNILERFSAQQFPDLHSELNLSSLELGDSALYFCASSANQGLGEKLFFGSGTQLSVL.

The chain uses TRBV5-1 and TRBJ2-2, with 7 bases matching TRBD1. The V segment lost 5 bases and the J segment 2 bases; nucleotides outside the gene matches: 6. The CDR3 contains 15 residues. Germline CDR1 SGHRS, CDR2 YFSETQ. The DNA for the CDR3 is TGCGCCAGCAGTCAGGACAGGATCAACACCGGGGAGCTGTTTTTT. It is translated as CASSQDRINTGELFF.

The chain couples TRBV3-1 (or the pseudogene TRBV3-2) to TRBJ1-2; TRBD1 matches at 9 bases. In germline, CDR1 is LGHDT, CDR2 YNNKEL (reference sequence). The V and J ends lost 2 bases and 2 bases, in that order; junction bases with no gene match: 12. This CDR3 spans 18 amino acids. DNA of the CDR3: TGTGCCAGCAGCCAAAGGACAGGGGTTCAATCGTTCAACTATGGCTACACCTTC. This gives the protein CASSQRTGVQSFNYGYTF.

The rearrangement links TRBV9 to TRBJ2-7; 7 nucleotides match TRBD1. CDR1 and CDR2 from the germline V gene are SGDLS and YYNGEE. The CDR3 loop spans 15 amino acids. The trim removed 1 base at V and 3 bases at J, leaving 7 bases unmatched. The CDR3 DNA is TGTGCCAGCAGCGTAACAGGGGCCGAGGACTACGAGCAGTACTTC. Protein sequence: CASSVTGAEDYEQYF.

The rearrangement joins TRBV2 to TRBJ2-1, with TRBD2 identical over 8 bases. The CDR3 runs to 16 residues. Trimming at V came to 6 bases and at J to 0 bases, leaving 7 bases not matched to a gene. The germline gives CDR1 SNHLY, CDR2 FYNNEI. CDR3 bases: TGTGCCAGCAGCCCTACGCGGGGGGCCTCCTACAATGAGCAGTTCTTC. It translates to CASSPTRGASYNEQFF. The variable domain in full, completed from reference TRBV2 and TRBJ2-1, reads EPEVTQTPSHQVTQMGQEVILRCVPISNHLYFYWYRQILGQKVEFLVSFYNNEISEKSEIFDDQFSVERPDGSNFTLKIRSTKLEDSAMYFCASSPTRGASYNEQFFGPGTRLTVL.

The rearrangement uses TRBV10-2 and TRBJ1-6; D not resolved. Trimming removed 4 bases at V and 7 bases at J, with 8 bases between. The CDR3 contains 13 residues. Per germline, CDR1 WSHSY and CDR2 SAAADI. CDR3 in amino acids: CASSGQANSPLHF. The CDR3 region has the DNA TGCGCCAGCAGTGGTCAGGCCAATTCACCCCTCCACTTT.

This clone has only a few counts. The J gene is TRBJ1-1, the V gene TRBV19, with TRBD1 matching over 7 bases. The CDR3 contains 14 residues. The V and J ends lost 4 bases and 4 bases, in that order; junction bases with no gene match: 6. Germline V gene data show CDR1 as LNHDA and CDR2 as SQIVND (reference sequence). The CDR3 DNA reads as TGTGCCAGTAGTAGACAGGGCCTGGGCACTGAAGCTTTCTTT. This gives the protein CASSRQGLGTEAFF.

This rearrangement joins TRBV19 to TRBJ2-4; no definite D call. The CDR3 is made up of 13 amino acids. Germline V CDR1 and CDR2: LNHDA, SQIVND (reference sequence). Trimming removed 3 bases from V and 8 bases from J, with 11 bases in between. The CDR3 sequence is CASSIVGLDIQYF. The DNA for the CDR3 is TGTGCCAGTAGTATTGTGGGCTTGGACATTCAGTACTTC.

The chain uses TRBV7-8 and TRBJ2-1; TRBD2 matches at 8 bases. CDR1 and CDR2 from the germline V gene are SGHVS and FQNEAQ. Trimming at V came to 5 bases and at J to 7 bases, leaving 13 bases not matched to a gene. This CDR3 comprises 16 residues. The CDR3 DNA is TGTGCCAGCAGCCCGAGTCCACTAGCGGCCGGGAATGAGCAGTTCTTC. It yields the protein CASSPSPLAAGNEQFF. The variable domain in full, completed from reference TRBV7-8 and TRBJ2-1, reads GAGVSQSPRYKVAKRGQDVALRCDPISGHVSLFWYQQALGQGPEFLTYFQNEAQLDKSGLPSDRFFAERPEGSVSTLKIQRTQQEDSAVYLCASSPSPLAAGNEQFFGPGTRLTVL.

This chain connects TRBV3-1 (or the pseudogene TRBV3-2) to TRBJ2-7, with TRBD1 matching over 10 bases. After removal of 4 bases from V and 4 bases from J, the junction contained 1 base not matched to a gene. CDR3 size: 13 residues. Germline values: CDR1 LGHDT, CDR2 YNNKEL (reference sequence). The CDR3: CASSRGQGYEQYF. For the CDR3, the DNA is TGTGCCAGCAGCCGGGGACAGGGGTACGAGCAGTACTTC.

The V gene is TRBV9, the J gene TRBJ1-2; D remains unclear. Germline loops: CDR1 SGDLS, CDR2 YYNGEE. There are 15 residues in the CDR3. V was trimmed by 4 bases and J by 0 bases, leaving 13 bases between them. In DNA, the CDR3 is TGTGCCAGCAGCTTGCCGTGGGGAGCTAACTATGGCTACACCTTC. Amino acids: CASSLPWGANYGYTF.